This is a list of T cell receptor beta chains from one sample in a study of CD8 T cells in ankylosing spondylitis. Each CDR3 protein gets one entry after TCRdb re-called the 5' RACE reads with MiXCR. The profile shows around 300,000 distinct CDR3 sequences, about 15% of them singletons. The sequencing input was blood, either unsorted or a sorted T cell fraction (not recorded which). Receptors were obtained from a male donor with ankylosing spondylitis or in good health (not recorded which). Both conserved end residues are part of each CDR3. D genes are given only for firm matches. Only some rows state a clone size, as once, few, many or a class for expanded clones.

J gene	D gene	V gene	clone size	CDR3 protein	CDR3 DNA
TRBJ2-3	TRBD1	TRBV6-1	-	CASRKDRGLVTDTQYF	TGTGCCAGCAGGAAAGACAGGGGTTTGGTGACAGATACGCAGTATTTT
TRBJ2-1	-	TRBV19	-	CASSIEAGRVEQFF	TGTGCCAGTAGTATAGAAGCAGGGAGAGTTGAGCAGTTCTTC
TRBJ2-3	TRBD2	TRBV2	-	CASSDLGLAGDQDTQYF	TGTGCCAGCAGTGACCTGGGACTAGCGGGAGACCAGGATACGCAGTATTTT
TRBJ1-2	TRBD1	TRBV20-1	few	CSASGNRGFYGYTF	TGCAGTGCTAGCGGAAACAGGGGCTTCTATGGCTACACCTTC
TRBJ2-7	TRBD1	TRBV5-1	-	CASSLASGQGAYEQYF	TGCGCCAGCAGCTTGGCCTCGGGACAGGGGGCCTACGAGCAGTACTTC
TRBJ1-3	TRBD1	TRBV20-1	-	CSAGTGTSSGNTIYF	TGCAGTGCTGGGACAGGGACCTCCTCTGGAAACACCATATATTTT
TRBJ2-7	-	TRBV12-3/TRBV12-4	-	CASSLSIQLQYF	TGTGCCAGCAGTTTGTCGATCCAGCTGCAGTACTTC
TRBJ1-1	-	TRBV15	-	CATSSRTVTEAFF	TGTGCCACCAGCAGCAGGACAGTCACTGAAGCTTTCTTT
TRBJ1-1	-	TRBV20-1	few	CSARDGVSVSSNTEAFF	TGCAGTGCTAGAGATGGGGTTAGTGTCTCATCGAACACTGAAGCTTTCTTT
TRBJ2-5	-	TRBV12-3/TRBV12-4	many	CASSLGVKETQYF	TGTGCCAGCAGTTTGGGGGTTAAAGAGACCCAGTACTTC
TRBJ2-5	-	TRBV4-2	few	CASSQDFQGRETQYF	TGTGCCAGCAGCCAAGATTTCCAGGGGCGAGAGACCCAGTACTTC
TRBJ1-1	-	TRBV20-1	few	CSAEVHRVNTEAFF	TGCAGTGCTGAGGTGCACAGGGTGAACACTGAAGCTTTCTTT
TRBJ2-3	-	TRBV11-1	-	CASSLREDPLITDTQYF	TGTGCCAGCAGCTTAAGAGAGGACCCTCTGATCACAGATACGCAGTATTTT
TRBJ2-2	-	TRBV12-3/TRBV12-4	few	CTICLGGRRRPDTGELFF	TGTACCATCTGTTTAGGGGGGAGGAGGAGGCCGGACACCGGGGAGCTGTTTTTT
TRBJ2-5	-	TRBV5-1	-	CASSPNPLSQEQETQYF	TGCGCCAGCAGCCCCAATCCCCTAAGTCAGGAACAAGAGACCCAGTACTTC
TRBJ2-7	-	TRBV3-1	-	CASSQDRGIGEQYF	TGTGCCAGCAGCCAAGATAGGGGGATAGGGGAGCAGTACTTC
TRBJ1-2	TRBD1	TRBV12-3/TRBV12-4	many	CASSFPGQEGGYTF	TGTGCCAGCAGTTTCCCGGGACAGGAGGGAGGCTACACCTTC
TRBJ2-1	TRBD2	TRBV20-1	-	CSARDGGLAGAYEQFF	TGCAGTGCTAGAGATGGGGGACTAGCGGGAGCGTATGAGCAGTTCTTC
TRBJ2-7	TRBD2	TRBV20-1	-	CSAGRGGQGNEQYF	TGCAGTGCTGGACGGGGGGGCCAAGGAAACGAGCAGTACTTC
TRBJ1-5	-	TRBV30	few	CAWAYRGNQPQHF	TGTGCCTGGGCCTACAGGGGCAATCAGCCCCAGCATTTT
TRBJ1-5	TRBD1	TRBV6-1	many	CASRSGQGDNQPQHF	TGTGCCAGCAGATCTGGACAGGGGGACAATCAGCCCCAGCATTTT
TRBJ1-4	-	TRBV2	-	CASSEDGGDEKLFF	TGTGCCAGCAGTGAAGACGGGGGGGACGAAAAACTGTTTTTT
TRBJ2-7	-	TRBV6-1	-	CATTEGSLREQYF	TGTGCCACCACGGAGGGGTCCCTCCGCGAGCAGTACTTC
TRBJ2-3	TRBD1	TRBV12-3/TRBV12-4	-	CASSPRGRLPTDTQYF	TGTGCCAGCAGTCCCAGGGGGCGCCTACCCACAGATACGCAGTATTTT
TRBJ1-2	-	TRBV20-1	few	CSSPGANYGYTF	TGCAGTTCACCAGGGGCTAACTATGGCTACACCTTC
TRBJ2-6	-	TRBV27	few	CASSLGEVGGLGTSGANVLTF	TGTGCCAGCAGTTTAGGCGAGGTGGGGGGACTCGGCACTTCTGGGGCCAACGTCCTGACTTTC
TRBJ1-1	-	TRBV6-5	-	CASSSGDNTEAFF	TGTGCCAGCAGTTCTGGGGACAACACTGAAGCTTTCTTT
TRBJ2-2	-	TRBV2	few	CASSEAARTGELFF	TGTGCCAGCAGTGAAGCGGCTCGGACCGGGGAGCTGTTTTTT
TRBJ1-2	-	TRBV6-1	-	CASSEQGENTF	TGTGCCAGCAGTGAACAGGGTGAGAACACCTTC
TRBJ1-1	-	TRBV5-1	few	CASSLAVGLGAFF	TGCGCCAGCAGCTTGGCCGTGGGATTAGGAGCTTTCTTT
TRBJ2-3	-	TRBV7-9	once	CASSFRTEVDTQYF	TGTGCCAGCAGTTTTCGGACTGAGGTAGATACGCAGTATTTT
TRBJ2-5	-	TRBV5-1	-	CASSWGEETQYF	TGCGCCAGCAGCTGGGGAGAAGAGACCCAGTACTTC
TRBJ2-3	TRBD2	TRBV7-2	few	CASRNSGGEIDTQYF	TGTGCCAGCAGGAATAGCGGGGGTGAGATAGATACGCAGTATTTT
TRBJ2-2	-	TRBV25-1	many	CASGLPGSGELFF	TGTGCCAGCGGCCTCCCCGGATCCGGGGAGCTGTTTTTT
TRBJ2-3	-	TRBV7-9	-	CASSSLRGRAADTQYF	TGTGCCAGCAGTTCACTCCGGGGCAGAGCCGCAGATACGCAGTATTTT
TRBJ1-2	-	TRBV25-1	-	CASSEQANYGYTF	TGTGCCAGCAGTGAACAAGCTAACTATGGCTACACCTTC
TRBJ2-3	TRBD2	TRBV4-2	few	CASSQDLRGGTDTQYF	TGTGCCAGCAGCCAAGATTTGCGGGGGGGCACAGATACGCAGTATTTT
TRBJ2-3	-	TRBV15	-	CATSRDGGVGTDTQYF	TGTGCCACCAGCAGAGATGGAGGGGTCGGGACAGATACGCAGTATTTT
TRBJ2-7	-	TRBV20-1	-	CSARNTPGPGSGEQYF	TGTAGTGCTAGAAACACTCCGGGACCGGGGAGCGGCGAGCAGTACTTC
TRBJ1-1	-	TRBV6-6	-	CASSWERTTEAFF	TGTGCCAGCAGCTGGGAGCGAACCACTGAAGCTTTCTTT
TRBJ2-5	TRBD2	TRBV25-1	few	CASSELSSGSLKTQYF	TGTGCCAGCAGTGAATTGAGTAGCGGGAGTCTAAAGACCCAGTACTTC
TRBJ2-5	TRBD2	TRBV3-1	few	CASSQDSSGGRTQYF	TGTGCCAGCAGCCAAGATAGCAGCGGGGGGAGGACCCAGTACTTC
TRBJ1-6	-	TRBV5-1	many	CASAVEDNNSPLHF	TGCGCCAGCGCTGTCGAGGACAATAACTCACCCCTCCACTTT